This passage covers 10 T cell receptor beta chains from one sample sequenced in a study of T cell repertoires in cytomegalovirus infection. TCRdb called the reads again in MiXCR, with one record for every CDR3 protein. The data contain more than 30,000 distinct CDR3 sequences, about 50% of them singletons. What these receptors recognize is not known. The sample was CD8+ T cells from cultured PBMCs, taken from culture after CMV antigen stimulation. These receptors all stem from a human donor in good health (CMV status not recorded). Some clones in this sample may be carry-over from other donors' samples.

The rearrangement uses TRBV28 and TRBJ2-7; perhaps TRBD1 as D (5 bases). Trimming stripped 4 bases from V and 6 bases from J, with 13 bases between. CDR3 length equals 13 residues. CDR1 MDHEN and CDR2 SYDVKM come from the germline V gene. The CDR3 sequence: CASSSPRAFEQYF. The CDR3 DNA sequence: TGTGCCAGCAGTTCGCCCAGGGCTTTCGAGCAGTACTTC.

This clonotype was seen more than once but under ten times. V gene TRBV10-3 combines with J gene TRBJ1-2, with TRBD1 as a possible D gene (5 bases). Germline V gives CDR1 ENHRY, CDR2 SYGVKD. Deletions cut 1 base from V and 0 bases from J, with 9 bases between. This CDR3 spans 15 amino acids. CDR3 in amino acids: CAISEFGGPNYGYTF. The CDR3 nucleotides are TGTGCCATCAGTGAGTTCGGGGGACCTAACTATGGCTACACCTTC.

This clonotype has only a few counts. The CDR3 DNA follows: TGTGCCAGCAGTCAGGGTGAGGAGACCCAGTACTTC. Protein sequence: CASSQGEETQYF. The rearrangement uses TRBV27 and TRBJ2-5; D is perhaps TRBD1 (5 bases). This CDR3 region has 12 residues. Germline values: CDR1 MNHEY, CDR2 SMNVEV (reference sequence). With 5 bases removed from V and 5 bases from J, the gap between germline ends came to 9 bases.

This rearrangement joins TRBV7-6 to TRBJ2-7; D possibly corresponds to TRBD1 (5 bases). Germline-derived CDR1 and CDR2 are SGHVS and FNYEAQ. The CDR3 covers 13 residues. V shed 1 base and J shed 2 bases, with 6 bases lying between them. CDR3 loop: CASSLGQPYEQYF. Here the CDR3 DNA reads TGTGCCAGCAGCTTAGGACAGCCCTACGAGCAGTACTTC.

The rearrangement uses TRBV7-6 and TRBJ1-4; 9 positions agree with TRBD1. Germline CDR1 and CDR2: SGHVS and FNYEAQ. The CDR3 length is 14 residues. The V segment lost 4 bases and the J segment 4 bases; nucleotides outside the gene matches: 1. The CDR3: CASSSTGGNEKLFF. CDR3 DNA: TGTGCCAGCAGCTCGACAGGGGGTAATGAAAAACTGTTTTTT. Full variable domain (missing parts from reference TRBV7-6 and TRBJ1-4): GAGVSQSPRYKVTKRGQDVALRCDPISGHVSLYWYRQALGQGPEFLTYFNYEAQQDKSGLPNDRFSAERPEGSISTLTIQRTEQRDSAMYRCASSSTGGNEKLFFGSGTQLSVL.

This clonotype was seen a single time. The chain carries TRBV7-4 and TRBJ2-1; 7 bases match TRBD1. The CDR3 spans 18 residues. Germline loops: CDR1 SGHVT, CDR2 SQSDAQ. Germline trimming cut 3 bases from V and 1 base from J; bases unmatched to any gene: 12. The CDR3 sequence is CASSFHTGTVTSYNEQFF. For the CDR3, the DNA is TGTGCCAGCAGCTTCCATACCGGGACAGTAACGTCCTACAATGAGCAGTTCTTC.

J is TRBJ1-2 and V is TRBV7-3; possible D gene TRBD1, 5 bases. CDR3 size: 13 residues. Germline V gene lookup returns CDR1 SGHTA and CDR2 FQGTGA. The V end was cut by 2 bases, the J end by 4 bases, with 8 bases between. CDR3 bases: TGTGCCAGCAGCTTAGACGGGACCTATGGCTACACCTTC. Translating it yields CASSLDGTYGYTF. The variable domain in full, with the rest retrieved from reference TRBV7-3 and TRBJ1-2, is GAGVSQTPSNKVTEKGKYVELRCDPISGHTALYWYRQSLGQGPEFLIYFQGTGAADDSGLPNDRFFAVRPEGSVSTLKIQRTERGDSAVYLCASSLDGTYGYTFGSGTRLTVV.

The chain employs TRBV19 and TRBJ1-2, with TRBD1 as a possible D gene (6 bases). V was pared by 7 bases and J by 10 bases, with 25 bases between. Looked up from germline, CDR1 is LNHDA and CDR2 is SQIVND (reference sequence). The CDR3 runs 15 residues. CDR3 coding DNA: TGTGCCAGTACTACAGGGTCCTCCCTCGTTGATGACTACACCTTC. Translation: CASTTGSSLVDDYTF. The variable domain in full, completed from reference TRBV19 and TRBJ1-2, reads DGGITQSPKYLFRKEGQNVTLSCEQNLNHDAMYWYRQDPGQGLRLIYYSQIVNDFQKGDIAEGYSVSREKKESFPLTVTSAQKNPTAFYLCASTTGSSLVDDYTFGSGTRLTVV.

The table lists this clonotype with a count of one. V usage is TRBV5-1 and J usage is TRBJ1-2; D gene uncertain. Trimming cost V 0 bases and J 4 bases, with 13 bases left between them. The V gene's germline CDR1 is SGHRS and CDR2 YFSETQ. There are 15 residues in the CDR3. The CDR3 region is CASSLEVGATYGYTF. CDR3 in DNA: TGCGCCAGCAGCTTGGAAGTGGGAGCGACCTATGGCTACACCTTC.

This chain joins TRBV19 and TRBJ2-3; 9 nucleotides align to TRBD1. The germline CDR1 and CDR2 sequences are LNHDA and SQIVND (reference sequence). The CDR3 is 15 residues long. The V and J ends lost 7 bases and 3 bases, in that order; junction bases with no gene match: 8. CDR3 sequence: CASTLGQGWTDTQYF. CDR3 DNA: TGTGCCAGTACCCTTGGACAGGGGTGGACAGATACGCAGTATTTT.